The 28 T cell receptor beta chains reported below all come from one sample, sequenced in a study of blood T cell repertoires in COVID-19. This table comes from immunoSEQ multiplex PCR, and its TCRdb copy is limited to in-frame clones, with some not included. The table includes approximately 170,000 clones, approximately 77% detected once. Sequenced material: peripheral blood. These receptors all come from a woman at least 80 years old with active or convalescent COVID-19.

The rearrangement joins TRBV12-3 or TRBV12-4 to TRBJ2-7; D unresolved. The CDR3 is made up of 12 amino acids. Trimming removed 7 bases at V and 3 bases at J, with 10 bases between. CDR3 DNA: TGTGCCAGCATGGCACTAAACTACGAGCAGTACTTC. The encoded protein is CASMALNYEQYF.

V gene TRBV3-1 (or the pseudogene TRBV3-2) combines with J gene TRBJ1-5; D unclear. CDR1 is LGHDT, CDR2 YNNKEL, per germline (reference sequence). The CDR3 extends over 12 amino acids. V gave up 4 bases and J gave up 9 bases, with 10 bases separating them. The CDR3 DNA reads TGTGCCAGCAGCCCAGCGGGTGGGCCCCAGCATTTT. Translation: CASSPAGGPQHF.

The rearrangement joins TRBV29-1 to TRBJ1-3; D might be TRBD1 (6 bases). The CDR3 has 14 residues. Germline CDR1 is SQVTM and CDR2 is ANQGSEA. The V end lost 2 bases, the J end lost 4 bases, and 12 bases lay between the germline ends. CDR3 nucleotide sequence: TGCAGCGTTGAACACCCAGGGGACGGAAACACCATATATTTT. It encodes CSVEHPGDGNTIYF. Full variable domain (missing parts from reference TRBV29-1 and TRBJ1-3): SAVISQKPSRDICQRGTSLTIQCQVDSQVTMMFWYRQQPGQSLTLIATANQGSEATYESGFVIDKFPISRPNLTFSTLTVSNMSPEDSSIYLCSVEHPGDGNTIYFGEGSWLTVV.

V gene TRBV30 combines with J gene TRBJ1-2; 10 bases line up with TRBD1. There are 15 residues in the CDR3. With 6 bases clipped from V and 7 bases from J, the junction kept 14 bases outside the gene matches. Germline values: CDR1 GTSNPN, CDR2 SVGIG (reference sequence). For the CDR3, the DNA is TGTGCCTGCCCCCAATTGACAGGGGGCGAAGGTGGCTACACCTTC. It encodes CACPQLTGGEGGYTF.

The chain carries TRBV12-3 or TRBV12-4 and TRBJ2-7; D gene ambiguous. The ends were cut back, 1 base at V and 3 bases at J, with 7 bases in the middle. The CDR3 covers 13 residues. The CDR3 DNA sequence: TGTGCCAGCAGTTTAGGGTCCTACTACGAGCAGTACTTC. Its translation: CASSLGSYYEQYF.

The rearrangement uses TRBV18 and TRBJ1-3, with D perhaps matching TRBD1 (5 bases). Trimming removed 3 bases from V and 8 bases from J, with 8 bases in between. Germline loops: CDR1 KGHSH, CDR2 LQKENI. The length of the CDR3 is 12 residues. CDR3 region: CASSPSGDTIYF. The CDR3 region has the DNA TGTGCCAGCTCACCCTCGGGGGACACCATATATTTT.

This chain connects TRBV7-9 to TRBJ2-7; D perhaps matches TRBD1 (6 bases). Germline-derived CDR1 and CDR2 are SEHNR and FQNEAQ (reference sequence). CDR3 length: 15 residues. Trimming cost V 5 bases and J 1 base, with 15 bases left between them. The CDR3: CASSQTGVGSYEQYF. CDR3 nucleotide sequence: TGTGCCAGCAGCCAGACAGGTGTGGGATCCTACGAGCAGTACTTC.

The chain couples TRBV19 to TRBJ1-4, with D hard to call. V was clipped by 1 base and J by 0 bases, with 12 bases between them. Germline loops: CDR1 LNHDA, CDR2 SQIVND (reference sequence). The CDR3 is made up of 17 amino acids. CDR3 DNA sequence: TGTGCCAGTAGTATAGCAAGAGGTTCTGCAACTAATGAAAAACTGTTTTTT. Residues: CASSIARGSATNEKLFF.

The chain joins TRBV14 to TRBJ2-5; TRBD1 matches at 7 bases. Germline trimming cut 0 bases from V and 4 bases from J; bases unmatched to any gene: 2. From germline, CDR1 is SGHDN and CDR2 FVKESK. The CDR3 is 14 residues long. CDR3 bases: TGTGCCAGCAGCCAAGAACAGGGGAGAGAGACCCAGTACTTC. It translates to CASSQEQGRETQYF. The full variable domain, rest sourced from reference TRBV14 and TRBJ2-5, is EAGVTQFPSHSVIEKGQTVTLRCDPISGHDNLYWYRRVMGKEIKFLLHFVKESKQDESGMPNNRFLAERTGGTYSTLKVQPAELEDSGVYFCASSQEQGRETQYFGPGTRLLVL.

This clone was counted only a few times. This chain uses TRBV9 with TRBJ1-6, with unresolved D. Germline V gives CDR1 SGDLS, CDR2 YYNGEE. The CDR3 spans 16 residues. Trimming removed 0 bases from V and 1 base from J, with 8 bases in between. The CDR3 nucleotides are TGTGCCAGCAGCGTAGAGGAGGGATCCTATAATTCACCCCTCCACTTT. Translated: CASSVEEGSYNSPLHF.

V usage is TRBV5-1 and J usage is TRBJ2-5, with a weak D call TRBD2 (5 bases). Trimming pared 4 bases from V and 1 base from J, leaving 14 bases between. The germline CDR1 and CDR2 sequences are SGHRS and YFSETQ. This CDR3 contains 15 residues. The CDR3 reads CASSLIGSIQETQYF. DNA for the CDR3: TGCGCCAGCAGCCTTATAGGGAGTATCCAAGAGACCCAGTACTTC.

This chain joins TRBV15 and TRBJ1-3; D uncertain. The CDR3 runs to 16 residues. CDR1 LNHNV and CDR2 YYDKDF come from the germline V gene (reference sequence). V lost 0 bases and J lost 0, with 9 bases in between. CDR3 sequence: CATSRDYGSSGNTIYF. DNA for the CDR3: TGTGCCACCAGCAGAGACTACGGTAGCTCTGGAAACACCATATATTTT.

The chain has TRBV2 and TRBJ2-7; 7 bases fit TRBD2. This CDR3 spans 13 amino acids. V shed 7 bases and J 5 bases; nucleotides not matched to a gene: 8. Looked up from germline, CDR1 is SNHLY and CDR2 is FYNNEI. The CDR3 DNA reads TGTGCCAGCAAGCGGGGTGGGGTGGACGAGCAGTACTTC. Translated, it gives CASKRGGVDEQYF.

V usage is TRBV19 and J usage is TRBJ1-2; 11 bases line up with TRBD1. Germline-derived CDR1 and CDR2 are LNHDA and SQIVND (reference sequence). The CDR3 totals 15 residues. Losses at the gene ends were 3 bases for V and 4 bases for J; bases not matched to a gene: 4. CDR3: CASSIAGTGGYGYTF. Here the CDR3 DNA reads TGTGCCAGTAGTATCGCTGGGACAGGGGGCTATGGCTACACCTTC. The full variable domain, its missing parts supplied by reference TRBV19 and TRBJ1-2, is DGGITQSPKYLFRKEGQNVTLSCEQNLNHDAMYWYRQDPGQGLRLIYYSQIVNDFQKGDIAEGYSVSREKKESFPLTVTSAQKNPTAFYLCASSIAGTGGYGYTFGSGTRLTVV.

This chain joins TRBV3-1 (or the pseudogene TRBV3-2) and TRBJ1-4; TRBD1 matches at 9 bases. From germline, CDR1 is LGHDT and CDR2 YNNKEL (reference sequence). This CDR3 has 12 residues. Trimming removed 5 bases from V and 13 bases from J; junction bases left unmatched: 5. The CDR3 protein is CASSNTGGGLFF. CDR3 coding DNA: TGTGCCAGCAGCAACACAGGGGGCGGACTGTTTTTT.

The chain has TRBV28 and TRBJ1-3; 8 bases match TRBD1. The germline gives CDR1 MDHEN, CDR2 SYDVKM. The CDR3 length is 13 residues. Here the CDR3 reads CGLFRGPGNTIYF. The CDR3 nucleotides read TGTGGTTTGTTCAGGGGGCCGGGAAACACCATATATTTT.

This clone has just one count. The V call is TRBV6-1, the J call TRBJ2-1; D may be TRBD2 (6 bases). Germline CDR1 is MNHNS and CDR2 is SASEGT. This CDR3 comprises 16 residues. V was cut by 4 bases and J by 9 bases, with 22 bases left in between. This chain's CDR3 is CASSGLYLSEGGEQFF. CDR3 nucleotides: TGTGCCAGCAGTGGGCTGTATTTATCAGAGGGAGGTGAGCAGTTCTTC.

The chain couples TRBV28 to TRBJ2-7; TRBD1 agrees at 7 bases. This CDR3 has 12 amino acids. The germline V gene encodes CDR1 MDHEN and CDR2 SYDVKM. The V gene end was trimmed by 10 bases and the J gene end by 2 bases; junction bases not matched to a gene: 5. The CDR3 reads CAIRDRTYEQYF. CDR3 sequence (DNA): TGTGCCATCCGGGACAGAACCTACGAGCAGTACTTC.

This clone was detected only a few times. The CDR3 sequence: CASSQMGGGAEAFF. CDR3 DNA sequence: TGTGCCAGCAGCCAAATGGGAGGGGGGGCTGAAGCTTTCTTT. The V gene is TRBV6-5, the J gene TRBJ1-1, with D possibly TRBD1 on 6 matching bases. CDR3 length: 14 residues. Trimming shortened V by 6 bases and J by 6 bases, and 17 bases separated the two germline ends. Germline loops: CDR1 MNHEY, CDR2 SVGAGI.

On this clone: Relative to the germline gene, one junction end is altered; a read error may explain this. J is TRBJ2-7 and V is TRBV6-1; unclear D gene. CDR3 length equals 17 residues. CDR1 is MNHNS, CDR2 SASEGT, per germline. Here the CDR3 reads CASRDLYAALGSYEQYF. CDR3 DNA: TGTGCCAGCCGTGATCTGTATGCGGCTCTAGGTTCGTACGAGCAGTACTTC.

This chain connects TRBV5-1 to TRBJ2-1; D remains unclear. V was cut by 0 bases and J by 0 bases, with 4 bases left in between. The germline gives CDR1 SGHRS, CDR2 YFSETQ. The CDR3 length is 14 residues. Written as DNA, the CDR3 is TGCGCCAGCAGCTTGGCTGTCTCCTACAATGAGCAGTTCTTC. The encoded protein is CASSLAVSYNEQFF.

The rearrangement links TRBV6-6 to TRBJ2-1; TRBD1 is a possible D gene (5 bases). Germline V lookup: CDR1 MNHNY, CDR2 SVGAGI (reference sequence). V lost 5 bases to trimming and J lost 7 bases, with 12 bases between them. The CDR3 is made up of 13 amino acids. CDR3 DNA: TGTGCCAGCAGTCCCCTGACAGATAATGAGCAGTTCTTC. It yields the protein CASSPLTDNEQFF.

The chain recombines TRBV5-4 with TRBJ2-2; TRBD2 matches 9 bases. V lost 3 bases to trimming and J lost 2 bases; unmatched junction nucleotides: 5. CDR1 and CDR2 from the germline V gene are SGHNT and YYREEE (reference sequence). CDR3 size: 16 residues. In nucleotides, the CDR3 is TGTGCCAGCAGCTCTATTCTAGCGGGAAACACCGGGGAGCTGTTTTTT. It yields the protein CASSSILAGNTGELFF.

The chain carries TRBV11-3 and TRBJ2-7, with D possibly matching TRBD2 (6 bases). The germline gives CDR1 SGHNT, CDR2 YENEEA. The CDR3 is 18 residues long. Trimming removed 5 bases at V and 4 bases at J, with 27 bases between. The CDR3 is CASSPWFLESRGSYEQYF. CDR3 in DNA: TGTGCCAGCAGCCCCTGGTTTCTGGAAAGTCGGGGGTCTTACGAGCAGTACTTC.

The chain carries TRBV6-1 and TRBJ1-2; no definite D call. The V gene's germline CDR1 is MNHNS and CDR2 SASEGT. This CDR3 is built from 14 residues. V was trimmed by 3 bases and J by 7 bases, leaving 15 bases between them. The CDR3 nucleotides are TGTGCCAGCAGTGACCCTTGGGCGCACGCTGGCTACACCTTC. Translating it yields CASSDPWAHAGYTF.

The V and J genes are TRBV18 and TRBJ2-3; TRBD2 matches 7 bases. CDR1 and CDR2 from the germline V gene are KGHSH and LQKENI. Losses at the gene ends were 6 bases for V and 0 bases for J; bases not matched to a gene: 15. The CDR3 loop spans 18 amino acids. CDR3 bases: TGTGCCAGCTCTCCCCGAGGGGACTATCCATTTAGCACAGATACGCAGTATTTT. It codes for CASSPRGDYPFSTDTQYF.

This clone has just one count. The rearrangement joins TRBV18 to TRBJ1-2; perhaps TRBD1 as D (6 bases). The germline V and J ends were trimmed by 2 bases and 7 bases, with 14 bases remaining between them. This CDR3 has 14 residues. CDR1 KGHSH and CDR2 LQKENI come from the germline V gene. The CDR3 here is CASSPSQQGGGYTF. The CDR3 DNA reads TGTGCCAGCTCACCAAGTCAACAGGGTGGTGGCTACACCTTC.

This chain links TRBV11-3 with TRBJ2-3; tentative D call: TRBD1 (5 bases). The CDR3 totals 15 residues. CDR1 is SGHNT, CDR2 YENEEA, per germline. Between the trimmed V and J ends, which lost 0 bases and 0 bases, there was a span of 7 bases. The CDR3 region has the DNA TGTGCCAGCAGCTTAGACAGGGCTAGCACAGATACGCAGTATTTT. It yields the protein CASSLDRASTDTQYF.